The 10 T cell receptor beta chains below come from one sample, sequenced in a study of blood T cells in healthy people across ages. For the second PCR, which ran for 7 to 11 cycles, a sample-barcoded 5' primer and a J-beta primer mix were used. In TCRdb, the 5' RACE reads were re-called with MiXCR into one record per CDR3 protein. The data contain approximately 1,000,000 distinct CDR3 sequences, 45% of them seen just once; the ten biggest clones take up under 20%. Sequencing input: blood. Receptors were obtained from a woman aged 60-75 years in good health.

This clonotype turned up a few times. V gene TRBV5-6 combines with J gene TRBJ2-1; tentatively, D is TRBD1 or TRBD2 (5 bases each). With 5 bases removed from V and 0 bases from J, the gap between germline ends came to 15 bases. CDR3 size: 16 residues. The germline CDR1 and CDR2 sequences are SGHDT and YYEEEE. The CDR3 DNA sequence: TGTGCCAGCAGTGGCCGGGACGCGAGCTCCTACAATGAGCAGTTCTTC. Protein: CASSGRDASSYNEQFF.

Written as DNA, the CDR3 is TGTGCCAGCACGGCCGGGATCATGAAGGAGACCCAGTACTTC. It codes for CASTAGIMKETQYF. The rearrangement uses TRBV6-2 or TRBV6-3 and TRBJ2-5; a possible D gene is TRBD2 (5 bases). V was trimmed by 7 bases and J by 5 bases, leaving 17 bases between them. Germline V gene lookup returns CDR1 MNHEY and CDR2 SVGEGT. CDR3 length: 14 amino acids.

The table lists this clonotype with a few counts. The rearrangement uses TRBV27 and TRBJ2-7, with 10 positions matching TRBD2. Germline CDR1 reads MNHEY; CDR2 reads SMNVEV (reference sequence). Trimming removed 4 bases from V and 5 bases from J; junction bases left unmatched: 8. CDR3 length: 15 amino acids. The CDR3 is CASSSTLAGVNEQYF. CDR3 sequence (DNA): TGTGCCAGCAGTTCCACTCTAGCGGGAGTTAACGAGCAGTACTTC.

This clonotype came up a few times. This chain joins TRBV29-1 and TRBJ1-4, with 10 nucleotides matching TRBD1. Germline CDR1 SQVTM, CDR2 ANQGSEA. The V and J ends lost 6 bases and 5 bases, in that order; junction bases with no gene match: 3. The CDR3 runs to 13 residues. DNA of the CDR3: TGCAGCGTGCAGGGACAGGGGAATGAAAAACTGTTTTTT. This translates into CSVQGQGNEKLFF.

The chain links TRBV29-1 to TRBJ2-7, with D perhaps matching TRBD1 (5 bases). CDR1 SQVTM and CDR2 ANQGSEA come from the germline V gene. With 5 bases removed from V and 7 bases from J, the gap between germline ends came to 24 bases. There are 15 residues in the CDR3. This CDR3 reads CSVLVQTVPGREQYF. The CDR3, as DNA: TGCAGCGTTCTGGTACAGACAGTTCCCGGGCGGGAGCAGTACTTC.

The CDR3 nucleotides are TGCAGTGCTAGGGCCGTCCCGACTGGGACAGATACGCAGTATTTT. This sequence encodes CSARAVPTGTDTQYF. The V call is TRBV20-1, the J call TRBJ2-3; D not certain. V dropped 3 bases and J dropped 3 bases, with 16 bases sitting between them. The germline CDR1 and CDR2 sequences are DFQATT and SNEGSKA (reference sequence). The CDR3 consists of 15 residues.

The V gene is TRBV20-1, the J gene TRBJ2-7; perhaps TRBD2 as D (6 bases). With 4 bases removed from V and 3 bases from J, the gap between germline ends came to 7 bases. The CDR3 has 11 amino acids. Germline V gene sequence: CDR1 DFQATT, CDR2 SNEGSKA (reference sequence). CDR3 residues: CSAMDYYEQYF. The CDR3 region has the DNA TGCAGTGCTATGGACTACTACGAGCAGTACTTC.

The gene calls are TRBV20-1 and TRBJ2-7; a possible D gene is TRBD1 (5 bases). The germline gives CDR1 DFQATT, CDR2 SNEGSKA (reference sequence). The CDR3 is made up of 13 amino acids. V was cut by 3 bases and J by 1 base, with 10 bases left in between. The CDR3 reads CSARDMGSYEQYF. CDR3 nucleotides: TGCAGTGCTAGGGACATGGGGTCCTACGAGCAGTACTTC.

The table lists this clonotype with a few counts. The chain joins TRBV29-1 to TRBJ2-1; D is ambiguous. Germline CDR1 and CDR2: SQVTM and ANQGSEA. V was clipped by 4 bases and J by 9 bases, with 16 bases between them. This CDR3 spans 13 amino acids. In DNA, the CDR3 is TGCAGCGTTGGAGTGACCAGTCTTGGTGAGCAGTTCTTC. It yields the protein CSVGVTSLGEQFF.

This clonotype was observed once. This chain links TRBV5-1 with TRBJ1-6; possibly TRBD1 for D (6 bases). Trimming pared 4 bases from V and 8 bases from J, leaving 13 bases between. Germline CDR1 and CDR2: SGHRS and YFSETQ. CDR3 size: 14 residues. In DNA, the CDR3 is TGCGCCAGCAGCCAAACAGGGCAGGATTCACCCCTCCACTTT. Its protein product is CASSQTGQDSPLHF.